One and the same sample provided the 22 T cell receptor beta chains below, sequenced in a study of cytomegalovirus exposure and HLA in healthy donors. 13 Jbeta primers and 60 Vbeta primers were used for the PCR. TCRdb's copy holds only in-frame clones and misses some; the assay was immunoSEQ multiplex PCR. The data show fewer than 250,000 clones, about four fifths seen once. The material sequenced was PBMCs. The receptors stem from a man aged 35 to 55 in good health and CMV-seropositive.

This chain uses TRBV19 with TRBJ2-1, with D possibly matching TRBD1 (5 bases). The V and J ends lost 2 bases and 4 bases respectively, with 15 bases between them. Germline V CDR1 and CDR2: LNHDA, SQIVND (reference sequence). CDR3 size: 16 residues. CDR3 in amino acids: CASSIRVGATYNEQFF. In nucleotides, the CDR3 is TGTGCCAGTAGTATACGGGTTGGGGCCACTTACAATGAGCAGTTCTTC. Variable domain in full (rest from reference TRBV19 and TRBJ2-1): DGGITQSPKYLFRKEGQNVTLSCEQNLNHDAMYWYRQDPGQGLRLIYYSQIVNDFQKGDIAEGYSVSREKKESFPLTVTSAQKNPTAFYLCASSIRVGATYNEQFFGPGTRLTVL.

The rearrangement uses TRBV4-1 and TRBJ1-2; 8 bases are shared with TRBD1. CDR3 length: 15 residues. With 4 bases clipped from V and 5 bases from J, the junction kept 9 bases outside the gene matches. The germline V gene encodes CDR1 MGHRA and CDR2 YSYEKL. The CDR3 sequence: CASSRDRDRTYGYTF. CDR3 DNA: TGCGCCAGCAGCCGAGACCGGGACAGGACATATGGCTACACCTTC.

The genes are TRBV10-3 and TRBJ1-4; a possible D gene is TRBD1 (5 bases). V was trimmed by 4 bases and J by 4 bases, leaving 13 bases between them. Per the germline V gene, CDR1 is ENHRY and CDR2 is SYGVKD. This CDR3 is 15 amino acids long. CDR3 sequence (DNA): TGTGCCATCAGTGCCGGCGGTAGGGGTAATGAAAAACTGTTTTTT. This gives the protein CAISAGGRGNEKLFF.

The CDR3 here is CASSLDAGTGGRGAYEQYF. The DNA for the CDR3 is TGCGCCAGCAGCCTCGATGCCGGGACTGGCGGGAGAGGGGCCTACGAGCAGTACTTC. This chain joins TRBV4-1 and TRBJ2-5; TRBD2 matches at 7 bases. The closer fit of TRBJ2-7 to the DNA end suggests the J call may be wrong. The CDR3 contains 19 residues. Germline CDR1 is MGHRA and CDR2 is YSYEKL.

The CDR3 here is CASSQGLVGVTGELFF. The CDR3, as DNA: TGCGCCAGCAGCCAGGGACTAGTTGGAGTTACCGGGGAGCTGTTTTTT. This chain uses TRBV4-1 with TRBJ2-2, with 8 bases that match TRBD2. J lost 5 bases, V lost 3 bases, and 8 bases had no gene match. In germline, CDR1 is MGHRA, CDR2 YSYEKL. This CDR3 has 16 amino acids.

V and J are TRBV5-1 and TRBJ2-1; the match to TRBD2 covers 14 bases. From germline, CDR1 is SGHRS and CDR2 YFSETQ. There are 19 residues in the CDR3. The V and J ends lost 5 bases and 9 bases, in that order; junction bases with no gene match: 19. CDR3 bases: TGCGCCAGCAGGGGCTTCGGGGCCGGGACTAGCGGGAGTTCAGGTGAGCAGTTCTTC. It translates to CASRGFGAGTSGSSGEQFF.

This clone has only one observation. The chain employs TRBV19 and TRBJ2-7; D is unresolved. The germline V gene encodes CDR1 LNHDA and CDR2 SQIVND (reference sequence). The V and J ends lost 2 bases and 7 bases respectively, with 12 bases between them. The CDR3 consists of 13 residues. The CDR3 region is CASSITTGNEQYF. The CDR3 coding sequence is TGTGCCAGTAGTATAACCACCGGTAATGAGCAGTACTTC.

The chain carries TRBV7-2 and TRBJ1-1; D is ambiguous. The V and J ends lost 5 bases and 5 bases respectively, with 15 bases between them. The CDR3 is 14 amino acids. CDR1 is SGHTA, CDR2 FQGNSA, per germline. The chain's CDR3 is CASSLQNRRTEAFF. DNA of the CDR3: TGTGCCAGCAGCCTACAGAACCGTCGGACTGAAGCTTTCTTT.

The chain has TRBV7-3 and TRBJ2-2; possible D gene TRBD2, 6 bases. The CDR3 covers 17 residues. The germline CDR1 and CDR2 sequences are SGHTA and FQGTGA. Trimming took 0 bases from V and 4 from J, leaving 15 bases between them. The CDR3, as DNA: TGTGCCAGCAGCTTAACCCCAGCGGGCGGAAGCACCGGGGAGCTGTTTTTT. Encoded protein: CASSLTPAGGSTGELFF.

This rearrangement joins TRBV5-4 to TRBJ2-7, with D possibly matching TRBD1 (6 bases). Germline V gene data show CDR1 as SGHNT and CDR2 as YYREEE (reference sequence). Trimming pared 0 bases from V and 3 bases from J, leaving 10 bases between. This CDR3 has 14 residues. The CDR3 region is CASSLAGAIYEQYF. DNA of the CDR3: TGTGCCAGCAGCTTGGCAGGGGCGATCTACGAGCAGTACTTC. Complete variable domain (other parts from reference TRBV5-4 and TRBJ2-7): ETGVTQSPTHLIKTRGQQVTLRCSSQSGHNTVSWYQQALGQGPQFIFQYYREEENGRGNFPPRFSGLQFPNYSSELNVNALELDDSALYLCASSLAGAIYEQYFGPGTRLTVT.

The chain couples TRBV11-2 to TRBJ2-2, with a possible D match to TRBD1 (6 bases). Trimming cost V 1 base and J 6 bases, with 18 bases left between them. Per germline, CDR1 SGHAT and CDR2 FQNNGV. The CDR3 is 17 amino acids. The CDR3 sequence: CASSLGPSYRVPGELFF. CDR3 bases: TGTGCCAGCAGCTTAGGTCCCTCGTACAGGGTGCCCGGGGAGCTGTTTTTT.

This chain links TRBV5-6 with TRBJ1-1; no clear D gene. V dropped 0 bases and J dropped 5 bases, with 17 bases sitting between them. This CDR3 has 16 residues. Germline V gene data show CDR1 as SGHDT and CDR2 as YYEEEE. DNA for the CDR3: TGTGCCAGCAGCTTGGCCTTCGCGTCCTCCGATACTGAAGCTTTCTTT. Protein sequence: CASSLAFASSDTEAFF. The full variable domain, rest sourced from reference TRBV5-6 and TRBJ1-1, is DAGVTQSPTHLIKTRGQQVTLRCSPKSGHDTVSWYQQALGQGPQFIFQYYEEEERQRGNFPDRFSGHQFPNYSSELNVNALLLGDSALYLCASSLAFASSDTEAFFGQGTRLTVV.

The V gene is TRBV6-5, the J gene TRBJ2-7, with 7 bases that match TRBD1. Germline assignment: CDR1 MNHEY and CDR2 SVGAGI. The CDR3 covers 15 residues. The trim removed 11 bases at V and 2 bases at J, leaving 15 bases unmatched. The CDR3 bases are TGTGCCGCCCAAGGGGGCCGGGGACAGCCCTACGAGCAGTACTTC. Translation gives CAAQGGRGQPYEQYF.

The DNA of the CDR3 is TGTGCCAGCAGCTCGAGAGGATATAGCACAGATACGCAGTATTTT. Its protein is CASSSRGYSTDTQYF. The chain carries TRBV7-8 and TRBJ2-3; D ambiguous. The CDR3 runs to 15 residues. Looked up from germline, CDR1 is SGHVS and CDR2 is FQNEAQ. The germline V and J ends were trimmed by 4 bases and 0 bases, with 11 bases remaining between them.

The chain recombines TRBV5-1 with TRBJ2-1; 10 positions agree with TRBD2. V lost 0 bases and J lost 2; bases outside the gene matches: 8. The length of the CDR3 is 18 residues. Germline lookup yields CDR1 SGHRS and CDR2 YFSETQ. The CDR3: CASSLGERGGSPYNEQFF. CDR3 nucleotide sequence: TGCGCCAGCAGCTTGGGCGAGCGGGGGGGGTCACCCTACAATGAGCAGTTCTTC. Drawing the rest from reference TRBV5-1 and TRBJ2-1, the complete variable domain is KAGVTQTPRYLIKTRGQQVTLSCSPISGHRSVSWYQQTPGQGLQFLFEYFSETQRNKGNFPGRFSGRQFSNSRSEMNVSTLELGDSALYLCASSLGERGGSPYNEQFFGPGTRLTVL.

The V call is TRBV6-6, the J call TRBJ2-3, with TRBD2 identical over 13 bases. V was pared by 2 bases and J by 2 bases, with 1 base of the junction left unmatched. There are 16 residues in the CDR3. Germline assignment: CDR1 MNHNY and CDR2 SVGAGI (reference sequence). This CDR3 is CASSYGLAGDTDTQYF. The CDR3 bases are TGTGCCAGCAGTTACGGACTAGCGGGAGACACAGATACGCAGTATTTT.

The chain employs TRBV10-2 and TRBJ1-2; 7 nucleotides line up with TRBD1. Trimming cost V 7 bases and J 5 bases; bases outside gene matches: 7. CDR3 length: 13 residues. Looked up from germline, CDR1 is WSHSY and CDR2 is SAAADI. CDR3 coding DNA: TGCGCCAGCATGGGCAGGGGGGAGTATGGCTACACCTTC. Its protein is CASMGRGEYGYTF.

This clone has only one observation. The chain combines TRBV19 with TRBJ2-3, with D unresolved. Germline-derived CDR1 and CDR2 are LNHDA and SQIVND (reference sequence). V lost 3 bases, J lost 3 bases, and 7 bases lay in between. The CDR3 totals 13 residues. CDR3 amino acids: CASSITGTDTQYF. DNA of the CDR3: TGTGCCAGTAGTATCACCGGTACAGATACGCAGTATTTT.

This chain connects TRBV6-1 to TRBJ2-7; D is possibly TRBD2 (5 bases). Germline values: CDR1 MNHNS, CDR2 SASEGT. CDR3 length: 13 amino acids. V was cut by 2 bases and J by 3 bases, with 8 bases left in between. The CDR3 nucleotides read TGTGCCAGCAGTGAATTCGGGGTCTACGAGCAGTACTTC. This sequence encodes CASSEFGVYEQYF.

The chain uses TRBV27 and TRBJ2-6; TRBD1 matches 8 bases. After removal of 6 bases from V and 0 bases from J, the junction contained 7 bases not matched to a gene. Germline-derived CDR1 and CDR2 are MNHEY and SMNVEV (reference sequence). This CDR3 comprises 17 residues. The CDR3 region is CASSLDRGSSGANVLTF. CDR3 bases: TGTGCCAGCAGCCTCGACAGGGGAAGCTCTGGGGCCAACGTCCTGACTTTC. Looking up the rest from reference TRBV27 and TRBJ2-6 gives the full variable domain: EAQVTQNPRYLITVTGKKLTVTCSQNMNHEYMSWYRQDPGLGLRQIYYSMNVEVTDKGDVPEGYKVSRKEKRNFPLILESPSPNQTSLYFCASSLDRGSSGANVLTFGAGSRLTVL.

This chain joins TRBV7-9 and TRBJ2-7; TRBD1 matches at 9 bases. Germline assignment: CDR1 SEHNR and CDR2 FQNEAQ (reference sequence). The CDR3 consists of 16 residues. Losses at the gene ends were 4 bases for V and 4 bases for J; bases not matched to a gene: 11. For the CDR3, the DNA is TGTGCCAGCAGCTGGGGCACAGGGGGCCTGGGATACGAGCAGTACTTC. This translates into CASSWGTGGLGYEQYF.

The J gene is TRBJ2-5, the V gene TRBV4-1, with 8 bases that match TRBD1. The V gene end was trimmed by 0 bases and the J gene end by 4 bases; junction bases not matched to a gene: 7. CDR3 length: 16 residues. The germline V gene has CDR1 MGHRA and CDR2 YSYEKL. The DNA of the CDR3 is TGCGCCAGCAGCCAAGATGGACAGGGATCAAGAGAGACCCAGTACTTC. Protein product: CASSQDGQGSRETQYF.